This T cell receptor beta chain is drawn from a study of Graves' ophthalmopathy and Graves' hyperthyroidism. Study overall: In this cohort's terms, stable hyperthyroidism meant no ophthalmopathy by 18 months of follow-up. General study findings and limits: Appearing in blood as well were most expanded thyroid clonotypes above 0.001 frequency. Sensitivity reached roughly 70% and specificity just under 75% when the model predicted ophthalmopathy progression.

As to this clonotype: The antigen is not known.

CDR1 and CDR2 from the germline V gene are SGHTS and YDEGEE. The V and J ends lost 6 bases and 3 bases respectively, with 10 bases between them. The CDR3 consists of 12 residues. Amplifying from RNA transcripts, the study obtained TCR beta CDR3 regions. An opening RT-PCR round employed HTBI primers and preceded a second-round multiplex PCR. One entry per CDR3 protein results from TCRdb running MiXCR on the multiplex PCR reads. This table holds over a million distinct CDR3 sequences, roughly 35% found once. J is TRBJ2-7 and V is TRBV5-8, with TRBD1 as a possible D gene (6 bases). The sequencing input was peripheral blood or thyroid tissue (not recorded which). The receptor comes from an adult man with Graves' hyperthyroidism. Here the CDR3 reads CASTDRNYEQYF. The CDR3 DNA sequence: TGTGCCAGCACGGACAGAAACTACGAGCAGTACTTC.